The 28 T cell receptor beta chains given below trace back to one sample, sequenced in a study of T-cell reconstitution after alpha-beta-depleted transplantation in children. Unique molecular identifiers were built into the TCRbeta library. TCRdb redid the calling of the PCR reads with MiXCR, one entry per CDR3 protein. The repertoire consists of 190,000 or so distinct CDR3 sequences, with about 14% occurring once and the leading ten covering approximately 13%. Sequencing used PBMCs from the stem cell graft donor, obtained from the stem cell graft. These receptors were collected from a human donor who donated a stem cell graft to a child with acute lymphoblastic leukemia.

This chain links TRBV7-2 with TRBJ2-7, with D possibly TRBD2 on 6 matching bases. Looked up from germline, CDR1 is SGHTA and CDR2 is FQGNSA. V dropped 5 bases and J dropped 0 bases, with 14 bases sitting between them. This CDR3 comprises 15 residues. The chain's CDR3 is CASSPQAGYSYEQYF. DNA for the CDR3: TGTGCCAGCAGCCCTCAAGCGGGCTACTCCTACGAGCAGTACTTC. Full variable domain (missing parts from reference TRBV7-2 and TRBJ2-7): GAGVSQSPSNKVTEKGKDVELRCDPISGHTALYWYRQSLGQGLEFLIYFQGNSAPDKSGLPSDRFSAERTGGSVSTLTIQRTQQEDSAVYLCASSPQAGYSYEQYFGPGTRLTVT.

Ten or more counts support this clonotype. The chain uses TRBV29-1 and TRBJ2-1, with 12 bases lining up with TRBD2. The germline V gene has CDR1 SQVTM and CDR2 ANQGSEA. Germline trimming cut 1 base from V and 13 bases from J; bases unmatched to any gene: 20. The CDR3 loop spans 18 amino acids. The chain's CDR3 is CSVEGRTSGASPFFGQFF. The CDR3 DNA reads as TGCAGCGTTGAAGGCAGGACTAGCGGGGCTTCACCCTTCTTCGGACAGTTCTTC.

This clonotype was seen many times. This CDR3 reads CSARTGKGGTEAFF. CDR3 coding DNA: TGCAGTGCACGGACAGGGAAGGGAGGTACTGAAGCTTTCTTT. This chain uses TRBV20-1 with TRBJ1-1, with 8 bases fitting TRBD1. Germline V lookup: CDR1 DFQATT, CDR2 SNEGSKA (reference sequence). The CDR3 has 14 amino acids. V trimming: 6 bases; J trimming: 5 bases; junction bases outside the gene matches: 11.

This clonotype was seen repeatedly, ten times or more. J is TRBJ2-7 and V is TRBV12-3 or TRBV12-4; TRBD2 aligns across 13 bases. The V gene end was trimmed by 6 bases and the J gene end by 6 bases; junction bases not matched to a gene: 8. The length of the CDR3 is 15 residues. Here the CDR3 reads CASRPGLAGVIEQYF. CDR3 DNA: TGTGCCAGCAGACCCGGACTAGCGGGAGTCATCGAGCAGTACTTC.

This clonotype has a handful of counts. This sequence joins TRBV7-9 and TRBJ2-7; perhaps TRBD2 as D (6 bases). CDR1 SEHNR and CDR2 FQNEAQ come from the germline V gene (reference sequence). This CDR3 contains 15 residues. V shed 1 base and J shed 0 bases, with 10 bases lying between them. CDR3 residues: CASSLVPSASYEQYF. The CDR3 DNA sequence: TGTGCCAGCAGCTTAGTTCCTAGCGCCTCCTACGAGCAGTACTTC.

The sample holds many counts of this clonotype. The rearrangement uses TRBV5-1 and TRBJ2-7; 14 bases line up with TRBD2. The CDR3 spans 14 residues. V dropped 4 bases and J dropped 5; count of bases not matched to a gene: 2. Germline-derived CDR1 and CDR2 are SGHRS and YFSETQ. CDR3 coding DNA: TGCGCCAGCAGCAAGGGACTAGCGGGAGACGAGCAGTACTTC. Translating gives CASSKGLAGDEQYF.

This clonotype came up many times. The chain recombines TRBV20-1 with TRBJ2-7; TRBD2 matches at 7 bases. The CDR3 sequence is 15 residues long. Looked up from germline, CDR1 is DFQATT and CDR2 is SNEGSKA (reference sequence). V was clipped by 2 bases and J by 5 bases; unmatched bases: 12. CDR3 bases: TGCAGTGCTAGACCCCCGATTGGCGGGAGTAACGAGCAGTACTTC. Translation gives CSARPPIGGSNEQYF.

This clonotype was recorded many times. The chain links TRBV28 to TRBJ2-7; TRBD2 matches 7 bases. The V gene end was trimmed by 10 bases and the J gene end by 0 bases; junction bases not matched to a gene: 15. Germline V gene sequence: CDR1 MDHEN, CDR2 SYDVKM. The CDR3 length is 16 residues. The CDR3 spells CATRREVPLNSYEQYF. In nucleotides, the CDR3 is TGTGCCACCCGACGGGAGGTCCCTTTGAACTCCTACGAGCAGTACTTC.

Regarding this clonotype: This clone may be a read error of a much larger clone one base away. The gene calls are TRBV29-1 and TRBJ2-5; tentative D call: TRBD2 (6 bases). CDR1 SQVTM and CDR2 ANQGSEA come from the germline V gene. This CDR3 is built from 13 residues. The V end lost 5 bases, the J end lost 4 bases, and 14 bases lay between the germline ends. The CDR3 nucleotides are TGCAGCGTTCAGGGTAGCGGCGGAGAGACCCAGTACTTC. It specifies CSVQGSGGETQYF. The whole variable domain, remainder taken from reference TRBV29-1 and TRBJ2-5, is SAVISQKPSRDICQRGTSLTIQCQVDSQVTMMFWYRQQPGQSLTLIATANQGSEATYESGFVIDKFPISRPNLTFSTLTVSNMSPEDSSIYLCSVQGSGGETQYFGPGTRLLVL.

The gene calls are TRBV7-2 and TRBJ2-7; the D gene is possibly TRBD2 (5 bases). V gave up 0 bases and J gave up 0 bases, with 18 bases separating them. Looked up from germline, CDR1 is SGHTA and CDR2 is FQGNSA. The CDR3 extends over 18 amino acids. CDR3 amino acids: CASSLATLGGQFSYEQYF. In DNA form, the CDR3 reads TGTGCCAGCAGCTTAGCGACCCTAGGAGGCCAGTTCTCCTACGAGCAGTACTTC.

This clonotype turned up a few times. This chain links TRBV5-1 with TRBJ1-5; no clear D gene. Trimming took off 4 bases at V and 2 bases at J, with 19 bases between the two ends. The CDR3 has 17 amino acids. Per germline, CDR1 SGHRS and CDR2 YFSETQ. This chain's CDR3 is CASSKEPPGVGNQPQHF. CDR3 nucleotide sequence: TGCGCCAGCAGCAAAGAACCCCCGGGAGTAGGCAATCAGCCCCAGCATTTT.

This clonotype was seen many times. CDR3 nucleotides: TGTGCCAGCAGCTCCTCTCCCACGGGAGGGCCGGATGAGCAGTTCTTC. Its translation is CASSSSPTGGPDEQFF. This rearrangement joins TRBV5-5 to TRBJ2-1, with 8 bases fitting TRBD2. Trimming removed 3 bases from V and 8 bases from J; junction bases left unmatched: 13. Germline-derived CDR1 and CDR2 are SGHKS and YYEKEE (reference sequence). The CDR3 has 16 residues.

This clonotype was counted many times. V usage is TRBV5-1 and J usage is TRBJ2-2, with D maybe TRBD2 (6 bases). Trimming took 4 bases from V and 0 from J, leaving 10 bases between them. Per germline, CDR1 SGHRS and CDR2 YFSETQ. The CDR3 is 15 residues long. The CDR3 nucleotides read TGCGCCAGCAGCCGCGGGGACTCGAACACCGGGGAGCTGTTTTTT. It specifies CASSRGDSNTGELFF.

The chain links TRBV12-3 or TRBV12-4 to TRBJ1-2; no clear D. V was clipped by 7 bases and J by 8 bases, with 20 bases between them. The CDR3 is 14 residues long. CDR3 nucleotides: TGTGCCAGCAATCCTATCACCGGAGTCGGAGGCTACACCTTC. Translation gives CASNPITGVGGYTF.

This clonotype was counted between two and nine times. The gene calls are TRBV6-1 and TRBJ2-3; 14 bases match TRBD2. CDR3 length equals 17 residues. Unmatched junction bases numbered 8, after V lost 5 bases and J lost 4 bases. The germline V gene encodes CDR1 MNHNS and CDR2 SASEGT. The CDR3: CASSPRLAGGLADTQYF. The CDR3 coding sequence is TGTGCCAGCAGTCCAAGACTAGCGGGAGGGTTGGCAGATACGCAGTATTTT.

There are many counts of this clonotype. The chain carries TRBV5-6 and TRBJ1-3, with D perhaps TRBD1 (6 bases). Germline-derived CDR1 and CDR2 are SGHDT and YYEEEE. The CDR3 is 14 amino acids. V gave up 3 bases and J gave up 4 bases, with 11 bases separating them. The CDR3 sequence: CASSSTGSGNTIYF. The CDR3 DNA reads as TGTGCCAGCAGCTCAACAGGGAGCGGAAACACCATATATTTT.

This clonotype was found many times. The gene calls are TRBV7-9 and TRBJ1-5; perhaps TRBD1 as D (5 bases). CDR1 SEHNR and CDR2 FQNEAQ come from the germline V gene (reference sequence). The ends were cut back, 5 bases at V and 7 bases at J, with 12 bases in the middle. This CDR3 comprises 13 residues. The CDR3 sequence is CASSPGRGQPQHF. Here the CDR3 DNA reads TGTGCCAGCAGCCCGGGTCGGGGGCAGCCCCAGCATTTT.

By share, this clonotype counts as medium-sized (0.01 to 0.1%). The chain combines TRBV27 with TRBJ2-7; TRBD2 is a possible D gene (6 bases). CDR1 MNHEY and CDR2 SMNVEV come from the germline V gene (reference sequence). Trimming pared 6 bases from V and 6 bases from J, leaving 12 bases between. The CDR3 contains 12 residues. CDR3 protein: CASSLGGAEQYF. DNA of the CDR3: TGTGCCAGCAGCCTCGGAGGGGCCGAGCAGTACTTC.

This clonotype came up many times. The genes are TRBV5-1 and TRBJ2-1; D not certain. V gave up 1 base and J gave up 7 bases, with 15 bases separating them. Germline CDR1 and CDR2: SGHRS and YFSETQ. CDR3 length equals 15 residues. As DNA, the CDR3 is TGCGCCAGCAGCTTGACGGCGGCTGAGTCGAATGAGCAGTTCTTC. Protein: CASSLTAAESNEQFF.

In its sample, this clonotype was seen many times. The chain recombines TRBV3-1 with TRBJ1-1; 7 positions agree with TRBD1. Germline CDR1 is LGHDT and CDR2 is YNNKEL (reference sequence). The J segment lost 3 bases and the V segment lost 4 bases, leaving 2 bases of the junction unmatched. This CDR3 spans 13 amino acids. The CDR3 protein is CASSRRGDTEAFF. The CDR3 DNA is TGTGCCAGCAGCCGCAGGGGGGACACTGAAGCTTTCTTT. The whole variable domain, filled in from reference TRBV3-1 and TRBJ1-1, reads DTAVSQTPKYLVTQMGNDKSIKCEQNLGHDTMYWYKQDSKKFLKIMFSYNNKELIINETVPNRFSPKSPDKAHLNLHINSLELGDSAVYFCASSRRGDTEAFFGQGTRLTVV.

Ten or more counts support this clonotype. This chain's CDR3 is CASSFKTRRALREQYF. The DNA for the CDR3 is TGTGCCAGCAGTTTCAAGACTCGACGGGCTCTGCGGGAGCAGTACTTC. The chain couples TRBV28 to TRBJ2-7; no definite D call. CDR3 length: 16 residues. Germline CDR1 MDHEN, CDR2 SYDVKM. V lost 3 bases to trimming and J lost 7 bases, with 22 bases between them. The whole variable domain, filled in from reference TRBV28 and TRBJ2-7, reads DVKVTQSSRYLVKRTGEKVFLECVQDMDHENMFWYRQDPGLGLRLIYFSYDVKMKEKGDIPEGYSVSREKKERFSLILESASTNQTSMYLCASSFKTRRALREQYFGPGTRLTVT.

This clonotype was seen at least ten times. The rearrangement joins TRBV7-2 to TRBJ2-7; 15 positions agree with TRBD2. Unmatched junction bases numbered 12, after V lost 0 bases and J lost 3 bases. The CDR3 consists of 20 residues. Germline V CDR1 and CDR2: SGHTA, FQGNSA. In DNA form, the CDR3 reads TGTGCCAGCAGCTTAGCTCGCGGCGGGACTAGCGGGAGGCCTCTCTACGAGCAGTACTTC. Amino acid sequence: CASSLARGGTSGRPLYEQYF.

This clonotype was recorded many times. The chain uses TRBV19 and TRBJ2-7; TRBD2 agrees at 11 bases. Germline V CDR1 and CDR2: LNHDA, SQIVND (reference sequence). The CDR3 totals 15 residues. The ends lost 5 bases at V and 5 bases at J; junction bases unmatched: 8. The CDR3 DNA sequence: TGTGCCAGTAGTGACCACGGACTAGCGGGCAACGAGCAGTACTTC. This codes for CASSDHGLAGNEQYF.

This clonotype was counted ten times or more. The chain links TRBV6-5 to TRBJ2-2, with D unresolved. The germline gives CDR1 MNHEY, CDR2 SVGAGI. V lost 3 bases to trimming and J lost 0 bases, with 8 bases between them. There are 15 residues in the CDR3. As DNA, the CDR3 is TGTGCCAGCAGTTATAGCTTAGCGAACACCGGGGAGCTGTTTTTT. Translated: CASSYSLANTGELFF.

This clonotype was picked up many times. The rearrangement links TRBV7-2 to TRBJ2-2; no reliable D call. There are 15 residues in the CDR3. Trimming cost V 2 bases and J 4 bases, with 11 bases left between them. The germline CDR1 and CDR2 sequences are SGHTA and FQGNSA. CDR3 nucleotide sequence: TGTGCCAGCAGCTTATCTTCGTCTGGCACCGGGGAGCTGTTTTTT. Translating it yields CASSLSSSGTGELFF.

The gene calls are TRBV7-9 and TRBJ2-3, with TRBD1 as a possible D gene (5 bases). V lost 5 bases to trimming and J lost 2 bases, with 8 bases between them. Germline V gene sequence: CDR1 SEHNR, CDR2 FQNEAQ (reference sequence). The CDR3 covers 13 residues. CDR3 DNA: TGTGCCAGCAGCGACAGAAACACAGATACGCAGTATTTT. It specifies CASSDRNTDTQYF.

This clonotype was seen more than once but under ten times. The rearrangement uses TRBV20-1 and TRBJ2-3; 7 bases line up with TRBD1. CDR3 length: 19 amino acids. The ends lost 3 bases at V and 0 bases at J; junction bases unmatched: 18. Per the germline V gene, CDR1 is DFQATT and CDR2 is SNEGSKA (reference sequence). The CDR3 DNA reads TGCAGTGCTAGGGCCTACCGGGACAGCGAGACCACTAGCACAGATACGCAGTATTTT. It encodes CSARAYRDSETTSTDTQYF.

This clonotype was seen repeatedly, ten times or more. CDR3 sequence: CASSLASEETQYF. The DNA of the CDR3 is TGCGCCAGCAGCTTGGCCAGCGAAGAGACCCAGTACTTC. The chain couples TRBV5-1 to TRBJ2-5; no clear D. Germline CDR1 SGHRS, CDR2 YFSETQ. This CDR3 spans 13 amino acids. V lost 0 bases and J lost 3, with 6 bases in between.